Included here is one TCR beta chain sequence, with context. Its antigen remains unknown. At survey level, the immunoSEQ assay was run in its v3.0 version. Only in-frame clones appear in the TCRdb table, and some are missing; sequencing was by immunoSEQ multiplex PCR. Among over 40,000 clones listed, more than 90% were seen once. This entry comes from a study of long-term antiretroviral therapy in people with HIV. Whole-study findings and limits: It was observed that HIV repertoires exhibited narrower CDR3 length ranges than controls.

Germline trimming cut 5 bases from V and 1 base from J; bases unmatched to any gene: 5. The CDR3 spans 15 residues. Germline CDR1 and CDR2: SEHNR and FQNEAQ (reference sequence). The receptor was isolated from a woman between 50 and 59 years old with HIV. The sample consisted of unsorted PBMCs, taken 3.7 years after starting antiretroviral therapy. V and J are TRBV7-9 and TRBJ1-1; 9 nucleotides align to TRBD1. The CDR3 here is CASSITGGRNTEAFF. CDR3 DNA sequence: TGTGCCAGCAGCATTACAGGGGGCAGGAACACTGAAGCTTTCTTT.